The 23 T cell receptor beta chains in this list originate from one sample, sequenced in a study of blood T cell repertoires in COVID-19. Clones were read by immunoSEQ multiplex PCR, and TCRdb kept only the in-frame ones, dropping some. This sample has around 130,000 clones; 84% occur once, and the top ten carry roughly 13%. Input material: peripheral blood. All receptors come from a human donor in a cohort sampled during active COVID-19.

This chain links TRBV10-2 with TRBJ2-7; TRBD1 might be the D (5 bases). This CDR3 is 15 amino acids long. Trimming left V 6 bases short and J 0 bases short, with 15 bases between. CDR1 is WSHSY and CDR2 is SAAADI in the germline V gene. Here the CDR3 DNA reads TGCGCCAGCAGGGAGCAGGGCGCCCGCTCCTACGAGCAGTACTTC. It specifies CASREQGARSYEQYF.

The chain joins TRBV7-3 to TRBJ2-3; 8 bases fit TRBD2. V was pared by 1 base and J by 1 base, with 7 bases of the junction left unmatched. The CDR3 contains 17 residues. Germline V CDR1 and CDR2: SGHTA, FQGTGA. In DNA, the CDR3 is TGTGCCAGCAGCTTAAATCCTGCGGGGGGACGCACAGATACGCAGTATTTT. Its translation: CASSLNPAGGRTDTQYF. Based on the CDR3 plus reference TRBV7-3 and TRBJ2-3, the full variable domain is GAGVSQTPSNKVTEKGKYVELRCDPISGHTALYWYRQSLGQGPEFLIYFQGTGAADDSGLPNDRFFAVRPEGSVSTLKIQRTERGDSAVYLCASSLNPAGGRTDTQYFGPGTRLTVL.

V is TRBV25-1 and J is TRBJ1-1; possible D gene TRBD1, 6 bases. Trimming cost V 6 bases and J 2 bases, with 7 bases left between them. This CDR3 is built from 12 residues. Germline CDR1 reads MGHDK; CDR2 reads SYGVNS. Here the CDR3 DNA reads TGTGCCAGCAGACAGGGAAACACTGAAGCTTTCTTT. Translation: CASRQGNTEAFF. The full variable domain, in which reference TRBV25-1 and TRBJ1-1 provide the parts outside the CDR3, is EADIYQTPRYLVIGTGKKITLECSQTMGHDKMYWYQQDPGMELHLIHYSYGVNSTEKGDLSSESTVSRIRTEHFPLTLESARPSHTSQYLCASRQGNTEAFFGQGTRLTVV.

The rearrangement links TRBV2 to TRBJ2-4; 7 bases are a match to TRBD1. The CDR3 length is 17 residues. The germline V gene encodes CDR1 SNHLY and CDR2 FYNNEI. V lost 1 base to trimming and J lost 0 bases; unmatched junction nucleotides: 6. The CDR3 spells CASSEVDRALAKNIQYF. The CDR3 nucleotides are TGTGCCAGCAGTGAAGTTGACAGGGCCCTAGCCAAAAACATTCAGTACTTC.

V usage is TRBV6-2 or TRBV6-3 and J usage is TRBJ2-3, with TRBD2 as a possible D gene (5 bases). Per germline, CDR1 MNHEY and CDR2 SVGEGT. The CDR3 runs to 17 residues. The ends were cut back, 3 bases at V and 1 base at J, with 17 bases in the middle. CDR3 sequence: CASSYIYLRRGTDTQYF. Here the CDR3 DNA reads TGTGCCAGCAGTTATATATACCTGCGGCGGGGCACAGATACGCAGTATTTT.

The chain employs TRBV30 and TRBJ1-5, with TRBD1 matching 10 bases. The CDR3 is 16 residues long. CDR1 and CDR2 (germline): GTSNPN, SVGIG (reference sequence). V lost 5 bases, J lost 5 bases, and 12 bases stayed unmatched. CDR3 region: CAWGHRTGTGDQPQHF. DNA of the CDR3: TGTGCCTGGGGCCACAGAACCGGGACAGGGGATCAGCCCCAGCATTTT.

The chain couples TRBV19 to TRBJ2-2, with 11 positions matching TRBD2. Trimming cost V 0 bases and J 6 bases; bases outside gene matches: 3. The CDR3 consists of 16 residues. Germline lookup yields CDR1 LNHDA and CDR2 SQIVND (reference sequence). The CDR3 sequence is CASSIDQGLAAGELFF. The CDR3, as DNA: TGTGCCAGTAGTATAGATCAGGGACTAGCGGCCGGGGAGCTGTTTTTT.

The rearrangement links TRBV3-1 (or the pseudogene TRBV3-2) to TRBJ1-1, with D unclear. The V and J ends lost 7 bases and 5 bases respectively, with 8 bases between them. The CDR3 has 11 amino acids. The germline CDR1 and CDR2 sequences are LGHDT and YNNKEL (reference sequence). The CDR3 loop is CASKSRTEAFF. The CDR3 bases are TGTGCCAGCAAGTCGAGAACTGAAGCTTTCTTT.

The chain is built from TRBV7-9 and TRBJ2-5; 10 positions agree with TRBD1. Germline loops: CDR1 SEHNR, CDR2 FQNEAQ (reference sequence). Trimming removed 5 bases from V and 5 bases from J; junction bases left unmatched: 8. This CDR3 is 15 amino acids long. The CDR3 loop is CASSGDRGLGETQYF. The CDR3 DNA reads TGTGCCAGCAGCGGGGACAGGGGTTTAGGGGAGACCCAGTACTTC. Using reference TRBV7-9 and TRBJ2-5 for the parts outside the CDR3, the full variable domain is DTGVSQNPRHKITKRGQNVTFRCDPISEHNRLYWYRQTLGQGPEFLTYFQNEAQLEKSRLLSDRFSAERPKGSFSTLEIQRTEQGDSAMYLCASSGDRGLGETQYFGPGTRLLVL.

This sequence joins TRBV13 and TRBJ2-5; tentative D call: TRBD2 (6 bases). The CDR3 is 13 amino acids. V shed 5 bases and J shed 3 bases, with 10 bases lying between them. Germline lookup yields CDR1 PRHDT and CDR2 FYEKMQ (reference sequence). The CDR3 nucleotides read TGTGCCAGCAGCCACGGGAGAAAAGAGACCCAGTACTTC. It translates to CASSHGRKETQYF.

CDR3 loop: CASSFSQFGDRGDTEAFF. The CDR3 DNA is TGTGCCAGCAGCTTTTCACAGTTCGGGGACAGGGGAGACACTGAAGCTTTCTTT. The rearrangement uses TRBV11-2 and TRBJ1-1; 10 bases match TRBD1. V dropped 3 bases and J dropped 3; count of bases not matched to a gene: 13. The CDR3 spans 18 residues. CDR1 and CDR2 (germline): SGHAT, FQNNGV.

This clone has only a few counts. The chain is built from TRBV9 and TRBJ1-6; no firm D call. Germline CDR1 is SGDLS and CDR2 is YYNGEE. The CDR3 runs to 12 residues. The ends were cut back, 3 bases at V and 9 bases at J, with 7 bases in the middle. CDR3 protein: CASSDLSSPLHF. The CDR3 bases are TGTGCCAGCAGCGACCTGAGTTCACCCCTCCACTTT. The full variable domain, rest sourced from reference TRBV9 and TRBJ1-6, is DSGVTQTPKHLITATGQRVTLRCSPRSGDLSVYWYQQSLDQGLQFLIQYYNGEERAKGNILERFSAQQFPDLHSELNLSSLELGDSALYFCASSDLSSPLHFGNGTRLTVT.

V is TRBV18 and J is TRBJ2-3; possibly TRBD2 for D (5 bases). V lost 8 bases, J lost 0 bases, and 15 bases lay in between. The CDR3 sequence is 15 residues long. Per germline, CDR1 KGHSH and CDR2 LQKENI. CDR3 loop: CASRGGRDSTDTQYF. The CDR3 DNA follows: TGTGCCAGCCGGGGTGGCCGAGATAGCACAGATACGCAGTATTTT.

This clone was detected a few times. This sequence joins TRBV10-1 and TRBJ2-7; 8 nucleotides line up with TRBD2. Germline CDR1 reads WNHNN; CDR2 reads SYGVQD (reference sequence). The CDR3 is 16 amino acids. V trimming: 0 bases; J trimming: 2 bases; junction bases outside the gene matches: 6. The CDR3 region is CASSESFGGGTYEQYF. In DNA, the CDR3 is TGCGCCAGCAGTGAGTCATTTGGCGGGGGGACCTACGAGCAGTACTTC.

The chain recombines TRBV6-5 with TRBJ2-3; 9 bases fit TRBD2. Germline lookup yields CDR1 MNHEY and CDR2 SVGAGI. This CDR3 spans 13 amino acids. Germline trimming cut 5 bases from V and 13 bases from J; bases unmatched to any gene: 10. Written as DNA, the CDR3 is TGTGCCAGCAGTACGCGAACTAGCGGGCCAAAGTATTTT. Translation: CASSTRTSGPKYF.

The chain couples TRBV7-8 to TRBJ1-5; D may be TRBD1 (5 bases). Germline CDR1 and CDR2: SGHVS and FQNEAQ. The ends were cut back, 5 bases at V and 5 bases at J, with 10 bases in the middle. CDR3 length equals 13 residues. CDR3 DNA: TGTGCCAGCAGCCTTCAGGGCGATCAGCCCCAGCATTTT. This sequence encodes CASSLQGDQPQHF.

The chain recombines TRBV9 with TRBJ1-1; D might be TRBD1 (5 bases). V was shortened by 0 bases and J by 10 bases, with 19 bases between the two germline ends. Germline V gene data show CDR1 as SGDLS and CDR2 as YYNGEE. The CDR3 is 15 amino acids. CDR3 in amino acids: CASSVGGYGIQGAFF. The DNA for the CDR3 is TGTGCCAGCAGCGTAGGTGGTTACGGCATTCAGGGAGCTTTCTTT.

This clone was counted a single time. This chain joins TRBV18 and TRBJ1-2, with 9 bases identical to TRBD1. CDR1 KGHSH and CDR2 LQKENI come from the germline V gene. V gave up 3 bases and J gave up 4 bases; unmatched junction bases: 3. This CDR3 has 14 residues. The CDR3 spells CASSPRDRAYGYTF. CDR3 coding DNA: TGTGCCAGCTCACCTCGGGACAGGGCCTATGGCTACACCTTC.

The rearrangement uses TRBV15 and TRBJ2-5; D remains ambiguous. The CDR3 contains 15 residues. Trimming stripped 0 bases from V and 7 bases from J, with 15 bases between. Germline lookup yields CDR1 LNHNV and CDR2 YYDKDF (reference sequence). CDR3 nucleotide sequence: TGTGCCACCAGCAGAGAATATGAATCGCGGCGGACCCAGTACTTC. Protein: CATSREYESRRTQYF. Together with reference TRBV15 and TRBJ2-5, the CDR3 gives the full variable domain: DAMVIQNPRYQVTQFGKPVTLSCSQTLNHNVMYWYQQKSSQAPKLLFHYYDKDFNNEADTPDNFQSRRPNTSFCFLDIRSPGLGDTAMYLCATSREYESRRTQYFGPGTRLLVL.

V usage is TRBV7-9 and J usage is TRBJ2-5, with TRBD2 matching 8 bases. J was trimmed by 0 bases and V by 5 bases; bases with no gene match: 11. The CDR3 has 17 residues. Germline CDR1 reads SEHNR; CDR2 reads FQNEAQ (reference sequence). The DNA of the CDR3 is TGTGCCAGCAGCCCAGATAGCGGGGCCCCGTACCAAGAGACCCAGTACTTC. Its translation is CASSPDSGAPYQETQYF.

This clone appeared a single time. The DNA of the CDR3 is TGTGCCATCAGTGGGACAGGGAATCAGCCCCAGCATTTT. It yields the protein CAISGTGNQPQHF. The chain combines TRBV10-3 with TRBJ1-5; 8 bases agree with TRBD1. The CDR3 has 13 amino acids. V lost 4 bases, J lost 4 bases, and 0 bases stayed unmatched. Germline CDR1 is ENHRY and CDR2 is SYGVKD.

The chain recombines TRBV6-5 with TRBJ2-7, with 10 bases matching TRBD1. The CDR3 is 16 residues long. The V and J ends lost 0 bases and 2 bases, in that order; junction bases with no gene match: 4. The germline V gene has CDR1 MNHEY and CDR2 SVGAGI. The CDR3 loop reads CASSYSGQGSTYEQYF. The CDR3 DNA follows: TGTGCCAGCAGTTACTCGGGACAGGGGAGCACCTACGAGCAGTACTTC.

V and J are TRBV30 and TRBJ2-2, with a tentative D call TRBD2 (6 bases). Germline CDR1 GTSNPN, CDR2 SVGIG (reference sequence). There are 16 residues in the CDR3. V lost 3 bases, J lost 6 bases, and 20 bases lay in between. CDR3 residues: CAWSLPMGGRSGELFF. Written as DNA, the CDR3 is TGTGCCTGGAGCCTACCAATGGGGGGACGGTCCGGGGAGCTGTTTTTT.